This TCR beta chain was identified during a study of cytomegalovirus exposure and HLA in healthy donors. Regarding the study as a whole: The records held CMV serostatus as the only immune exposure information.

Donors had nominal health at sampling but likely had unrecorded immune exposures. Germline loops: CDR1 LNHDA, CDR2 SQIVND (reference sequence). Trimming removed 3 bases at V and 2 bases at J, with 11 bases between. This CDR3 comprises 15 residues. Vbeta (60) and Jbeta (13) primers were used in the PCR. Methods used by the authors: About 80 million unique TCR beta chains, roughly 11 million of them shared, were counted by a later analysis. The table came from immunoSEQ multiplex PCR; TCRdb's copy has only in-frame clones and leaves some out. That table is the source of V, J and clone size, and D and trimming were worked out from the DNA. The table has 110,000 to 150,000 clones, 70% to 80% seen once. As for this clone: Its antigen is unidentified.

Sequencing was carried out using PBMCs. The TCR sequence derives from a male donor in good health and CMV-seronegative. The chain joins TRBV19 to TRBJ1-3; tentatively, D is TRBD1 (5 bases). CDR3 DNA sequence: TGTGCCAGTAGTATTTCCGGGGGAACTGGAAACACCATATATTTT. Amino acids: CASSISGGTGNTIYF.